This T cell receptor beta chain was captured in a study of OX40 agonist ivuxolimab in advanced cancers. Repertoires were generated with immunoSEQ multiplex PCR, while TCRdb's copy carries only in-frame clones and drops some. This sample has tens of thousands of clones; approximately 87% occur once, and the top ten carry about 2%. The CDR3 runs 14 residues. Between the trimmed V and J ends, which lost 1 base and 2 bases, there was a span of 6 bases. CDR1 and CDR2 from the germline V gene are LNHDA and SQIVND (reference sequence). The source is an adult with an advanced solid tumor such as melanoma, head and neck, liver or kidney cancer. The chain employs TRBV19 and TRBJ1-5, with D unresolved. This specimen was CD4+ or CD8+ T cells sorted from blood, taken in a trial of the OX40 agonist ivuxolimab. In DNA, the CDR3 is TGTGCCAGTAGTATAGTTACAGGCAATCAGCCCCAGCATTTT. Translating it yields CASSIVTGNQPQHF.